This TCR beta chain was observed in a study of shared clonotypes between healthy human individuals. V lost 2 bases to trimming and J lost 0 bases, with 17 bases between them. CDR1 is MDHEN and CDR2 is SYDVKM in the germline V gene. The CDR3 sequence is 18 residues long. The assay ran at deep level. Clones were sequenced by immunoSEQ multiplex PCR, and TCRdb holds only the in-frame ones, with some missing. This table has a few million clones, 85% to 95% appearing once. Sequencing was carried out using naive CD4+ T cells from PBMCs. The subset: CD45RA+ positively selected. The chain links TRBV28 to TRBJ2-4; D may be TRBD1 (5 bases). This TCR came from a young man in good health. Some clones in this sample may be carry-over from other donors' samples. This CDR3 reads CASSLGRQGNIAKNIQYF. The CDR3 DNA reads as TGTGCCAGCAGTTTAGGCCGCCAGGGCAATATAGCCAAAAACATTCAGTACTTC. Looking up the rest from reference TRBV28 and TRBJ2-4 gives the full variable domain: DVKVTQSSRYLVKRTGEKVFLECVQDMDHENMFWYRQDPGLGLRLIYFSYDVKMKEKGDIPEGYSVSREKKERFSLILESASTNQTSMYLCASSLGRQGNIAKNIQYFGAGTRLSVL.